These 24 T cell receptor beta chains were all obtained from the same sample, sequenced in a study of PD-L1 blockade in urothelial cancer. Documented time point: pretreatment peripheral blood. TCRdb's copy holds only in-frame clones and misses some; the assay was immunoSEQ multiplex PCR. The data show 100,000 to 150,000 clones, with around 84% seen just once and under 3.5% held by the top ten. The input for sequencing was PBMCs, taken around atezolizumab (anti-PD-L1) treatment. The receptors come from a man aged 45-65 years with urothelial cancer.

The chain has TRBV28 and TRBJ1-6; D is perhaps TRBD1 (6 bases). CDR1 and CDR2 from the germline V gene are MDHEN and SYDVKM. This CDR3 contains 14 residues. The V and J ends lost 3 bases and 7 bases respectively, with 10 bases between them. CDR3 in DNA: TGTGCCAGCAGTTTCGGGGACACCAATTCACCCCTCCACTTT. Protein product: CASSFGDTNSPLHF.

The chain employs TRBV7-9 and TRBJ1-3; D is possibly TRBD1 (5 bases). CDR1 and CDR2 (germline): SEHNR, FQNEAQ (reference sequence). This CDR3 has 16 amino acids. The V end was cut by 0 bases, the J end by 0 bases, with 9 bases between. CDR3 DNA sequence: TGTGCCAGCAGCTTAGCTCGCAGGGCCTCTGGAAACACCATATATTTT. Encoded protein: CASSLARRASGNTIYF.

This clone was observed a handful of times. This sequence joins TRBV9 and TRBJ1-6; 9 nucleotides agree with TRBD1. The length of the CDR3 is 14 residues. Germline V CDR1 and CDR2: SGDLS, YYNGEE. Trimming removed 0 bases from V and 10 bases from J; junction bases left unmatched: 2. The CDR3 here is CASSVDTGGSPLHF. As DNA, the CDR3 is TGTGCCAGCAGCGTAGACACAGGGGGCTCACCCCTCCACTTT.

The chain is built from TRBV28 and TRBJ1-1; no reliable D call. Germline V CDR1 and CDR2: MDHEN, SYDVKM. The CDR3 spans 13 residues. V dropped 5 bases and J dropped 7 bases, with 14 bases sitting between them. The CDR3 spells CASSRTGSDEAFF. In nucleotides, the CDR3 is TGTGCCAGCAGTAGGACGGGAAGCGATGAAGCTTTCTTT.

In DNA form, the CDR3 reads TGTGCCACCAGCAGAAGACTAGCAAACGGGGAGCTGTTTTTT. Encoded protein: CATSRRLANGELFF. The chain carries TRBV15 and TRBJ2-2, with 7 nucleotides matching TRBD2. The CDR3 is 14 amino acids. V gave up 2 bases and J gave up 7 bases; unmatched junction bases: 4. Germline values: CDR1 LNHNV, CDR2 YYDKDF (reference sequence).

The chain is built from TRBV10-3 and TRBJ2-1, with TRBD2 matching over 8 bases. The CDR3 has 15 residues. Germline V gene sequence: CDR1 ENHRY, CDR2 SYGVKD. J was trimmed by 2 bases and V by 6 bases; bases with no gene match: 6. The CDR3 DNA reads TGTGCCATCAGCTCCCAGGGACTAGCCTACAATGAGCAGTTCTTC. Encoded protein: CAISSQGLAYNEQFF.

This clone occurred once. The genes are TRBV14 and TRBJ2-3; maybe TRBD2 (5 bases). CDR1 is SGHDN and CDR2 is FVKESK in the germline V gene. The CDR3 is made up of 15 amino acids. The germline V and J ends were trimmed by 1 base and 6 bases, with 14 bases remaining between them. This CDR3 is CASSQVRGGPDTQYF. The CDR3, as DNA: TGTGCCAGCAGCCAAGTTCGAGGAGGTCCGGATACGCAGTATTTT.

This clone was found a few times. The V and J genes are TRBV7-9 and TRBJ2-2, with TRBD1 as a possible D gene (6 bases). V was trimmed by 6 bases and J by 3 bases, leaving 17 bases between them. This CDR3 has 16 residues. Germline CDR1 SEHNR, CDR2 FQNEAQ (reference sequence). This chain's CDR3 is CASRAPHRADTGELFF. The CDR3 DNA reads TGTGCCAGCAGAGCTCCACACAGGGCGGACACCGGGGAGCTGTTTTTT.

This rearrangement joins TRBV6-1 to TRBJ2-7; 11 bases are a match to TRBD2. The junction had 9 bases not matched to a gene; V was cut back by 6 bases and J by 5 bases. Per the germline V gene, CDR1 is MNHNS and CDR2 is SASEGT. The CDR3 has 15 amino acids. The CDR3 bases are TGTGCCAGCAGCCGAGAGCTAGCGGGAGGCAACGAGCAGTACTTC. It translates to CASSRELAGGNEQYF.

The rearrangement uses TRBV19 and TRBJ1-5; 7 bases fit TRBD1. Trimming at V came to 4 bases and at J to 5 bases, leaving 5 bases not matched to a gene. Per the germline V gene, CDR1 is LNHDA and CDR2 is SQIVND (reference sequence). The CDR3 runs to 14 residues. The CDR3 spells CASSRSGGYQPQHF. The CDR3 coding sequence is TGTGCCAGTAGTAGATCAGGGGGTTATCAGCCCCAGCATTTT.

The chain couples TRBV7-9 to TRBJ2-1, with D hard to call. The CDR3 covers 12 residues. The V end lost 3 bases, the J end lost 8 bases, and 8 bases lay between the germline ends. Per the germline V gene, CDR1 is SEHNR and CDR2 is FQNEAQ (reference sequence). CDR3 region: CASSFHRDEQFF. As DNA, the CDR3 is TGTGCCAGCAGCTTTCACCGCGATGAGCAGTTCTTC.

The V and J genes are TRBV27 and TRBJ1-2, with TRBD1 matching 10 bases. The CDR3 totals 13 residues. CDR1 is MNHEY and CDR2 is SMNVEV in the germline V gene (reference sequence). After removal of 4 bases from V and 8 bases from J, the junction contained 4 bases not matched to a gene. CDR3 loop: CASSSGTGDGYTF. The CDR3 DNA reads TGTGCCAGCAGTTCCGGGACAGGGGACGGCTACACCTTC.

The J gene is TRBJ1-2, the V gene TRBV4-1, with 7 bases fitting TRBD1. CDR3 length: 16 residues. V was pared by 0 bases and J by 1 base, with 5 bases of the junction left unmatched. Germline V gene data show CDR1 as MGHRA and CDR2 as YSYEKL. The CDR3 bases are TGCGCCAGCAGCCAAGACTGGAGACAGGGTAACTATGGCTACACCTTC. It translates to CASSQDWRQGNYGYTF.

CDR3 residues: CASSPKREGGSYNEQFF. The CDR3, as DNA: TGTGCCAGCAGCCCCAAGCGGGAGGGGGGCTCCTACAATGAGCAGTTCTTC. The V gene is TRBV9, the J gene TRBJ2-1; 10 bases agree with TRBD2. This CDR3 comprises 17 residues. The germline V gene has CDR1 SGDLS and CDR2 YYNGEE. The V gene end was trimmed by 4 bases and the J gene end by 0 bases; junction bases not matched to a gene: 7.

This chain joins TRBV7-6 and TRBJ2-1; D is perhaps TRBD2 (5 bases). The CDR3 is made up of 14 amino acids. V dropped 4 bases and J dropped 10 bases, with 17 bases sitting between them. Germline V gene lookup returns CDR1 SGHVS and CDR2 FNYEAQ. CDR3 loop: CASSSPSGVGEQFF. DNA for the CDR3: TGTGCCAGCAGCTCCCCCTCCGGGGTCGGCGAGCAGTTCTTC.

This rearrangement joins TRBV28 to TRBJ1-5; no definite D call. This CDR3 is 15 amino acids long. CDR1 MDHEN and CDR2 SYDVKM come from the germline V gene. Between the trimmed V and J ends, which lost 6 bases and 0 bases, there was a span of 12 bases. The DNA for the CDR3 is TGTGCCAGCAGCCCCTCGGGAGTTAGCAATCAGCCCCAGCATTTT. As protein: CASSPSGVSNQPQHF.

The CDR3 reads CASSLSIPGLQMNTEAFF. In nucleotides, the CDR3 is TGCGCCAGCAGCCTTAGCATACCGGGACTGCAAATGAACACTGAAGCTTTCTTT. The chain couples TRBV4-1 to TRBJ1-1; the D gene is possibly TRBD1 (5 bases). Germline V CDR1 and CDR2: MGHRA, YSYEKL. This CDR3 has 18 amino acids. The ends were cut back, 4 bases at V and 0 bases at J, with 21 bases in the middle.

The gene calls are TRBV18 and TRBJ2-7; 9 nucleotides line up with TRBD2. The CDR3 length is 17 residues. The germline V gene encodes CDR1 KGHSH and CDR2 LQKENI. V lost 6 bases to trimming and J lost 3 bases; unmatched junction nucleotides: 15. The CDR3 DNA reads TGTGCCAGCTCGCGGGGTCTAGCGGGAAAGACCCTCTACGAGCAGTACTTC. As protein: CASSRGLAGKTLYEQYF. The full variable domain, rest sourced from reference TRBV18 and TRBJ2-7, is NAGVMQNPRHLVRRRGQEARLRCSPMKGHSHVYWYRQLPEEGLKFMVYLQKENIIDESGMPKERFSAEFPKEGPSILRIQQVVRGDSAAYFCASSRGLAGKTLYEQYFGPGTRLTVT.

Only one count was recorded for this clone. This rearrangement joins TRBV15 to TRBJ2-1, with D possibly being TRBD1 (6 bases). V lost 0 bases, J lost 9 bases, and 21 bases lay in between. From germline, CDR1 is LNHNV and CDR2 YYDKDF (reference sequence). The CDR3 runs to 17 residues. In DNA, the CDR3 is TGTGCCACCAGCAGAGATAAGTACACAGGGAATTCGGGTGAGCAGTTCTTC. Translation: CATSRDKYTGNSGEQFF. The complete variable domain, with remaining parts taken from reference TRBV15 and TRBJ2-1, reads DAMVIQNPRYQVTQFGKPVTLSCSQTLNHNVMYWYQQKSSQAPKLLFHYYDKDFNNEADTPDNFQSRRPNTSFCFLDIRSPGLGDTAMYLCATSRDKYTGNSGEQFFGPGTRLTVL.

This chain's CDR3 is CATEYNEQFF. CDR3 bases: TGTGCCACCGAGTACAATGAGCAGTTCTTC. The chain uses TRBV19 and TRBJ2-1, with D uncertain. Germline V lookup: CDR1 LNHDA, CDR2 SQIVND (reference sequence). The V gene lost 10 bases and the J gene lost 4 bases, with 5 bases spanning the gap. The CDR3 extends over 10 amino acids.

This chain links TRBV25-1 with TRBJ1-2; a weak D match, TRBD1 (5 bases). The CDR3 has 14 residues. Germline values: CDR1 MGHDK, CDR2 SYGVNS. Trimming cost V 3 bases and J 0 bases, with 8 bases left between them. CDR3 sequence reads: CASSDGAANYGYTF. In DNA, the CDR3 is TGTGCCAGCAGTGATGGGGCGGCTAACTATGGCTACACCTTC.

The chain links TRBV7-2 to TRBJ2-1, with 13 bases that match TRBD2. Germline V lookup: CDR1 SGHTA, CDR2 FQGNSA. Trimming took 5 bases from V and 6 from J; bases not matched to a gene: 4. There are 15 residues in the CDR3. For the CDR3, the DNA is TGTGCCAGCAGCCCGGGACTAGCGGGGCCCAATGAGCAGTTCTTC. It specifies CASSPGLAGPNEQFF. The full variable domain, in which reference TRBV7-2 and TRBJ2-1 provide the parts outside the CDR3, is GAGVSQSPSNKVTEKGKDVELRCDPISGHTALYWYRQSLGQGLEFLIYFQGNSAPDKSGLPSDRFSAERTGGSVSTLTIQRTQQEDSAVYLCASSPGLAGPNEQFFGPGTRLTVL.

The chain carries TRBV28 and TRBJ1-6, with a tentative D call TRBD1 (5 bases). Per germline, CDR1 MDHEN and CDR2 SYDVKM. The V and J ends lost 3 bases and 11 bases respectively, with 14 bases between them. CDR3 length equals 14 residues. The CDR3 nucleotides are TGTGCCAGCAGTTTCCAAGGCGGGGCGGCACCCCTCCACTTT. It is translated as CASSFQGGAAPLHF. The complete variable domain, with remaining parts taken from reference TRBV28 and TRBJ1-6, reads DVKVTQSSRYLVKRTGEKVFLECVQDMDHENMFWYRQDPGLGLRLIYFSYDVKMKEKGDIPEGYSVSREKKERFSLILESASTNQTSMYLCASSFQGGAAPLHFGNGTRLTVT.

The chain carries TRBV30 and TRBJ2-3; D is perhaps TRBD1 (6 bases). Germline-derived CDR1 and CDR2 are GTSNPN and SVGIG (reference sequence). The ends were cut back, 0 bases at V and 3 bases at J, with 10 bases in the middle. The length of the CDR3 is 14 residues. The CDR3 sequence: CAWSVRGQTDTQYF. CDR3 DNA: TGTGCCTGGAGTGTTCGAGGACAGACAGATACGCAGTATTTT.